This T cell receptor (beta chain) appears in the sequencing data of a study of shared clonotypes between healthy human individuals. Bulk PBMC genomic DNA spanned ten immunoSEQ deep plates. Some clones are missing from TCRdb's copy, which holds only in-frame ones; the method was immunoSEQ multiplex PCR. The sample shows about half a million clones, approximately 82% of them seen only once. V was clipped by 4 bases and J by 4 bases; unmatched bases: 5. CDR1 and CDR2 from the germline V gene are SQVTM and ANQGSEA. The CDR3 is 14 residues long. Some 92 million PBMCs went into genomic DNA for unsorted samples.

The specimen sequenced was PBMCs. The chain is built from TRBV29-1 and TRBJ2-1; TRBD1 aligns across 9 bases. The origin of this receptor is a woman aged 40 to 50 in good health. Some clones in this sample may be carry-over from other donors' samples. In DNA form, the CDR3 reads TGCAGCGTTGTTGGGACAGGGCCTTACAATGAGCAGTTCTTC. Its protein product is CSVVGTGPYNEQFF.